Below are 17 T cell receptor beta chains sequenced from a single sample in a study of Tregs in tolerant kidney transplant recipients. Here immunoSEQ multiplex PCR was the method, and the copy in TCRdb shows in-frame clones only, minus some. Seen here are some 65,000 clones, 84% observed once, and the top ten hold 4.5% to 5.5%. Sequencing input: CD4+ T cells from blood. The source of these receptors is a human donor in good health.

This clone was counted between two and nine times. The J gene is TRBJ2-7, the V gene TRBV4-1; 8 bases are a match to TRBD2. Germline CDR1 MGHRA, CDR2 YSYEKL. V trimming: 0 bases; J trimming: 2 bases; junction bases outside the gene matches: 3. CDR3 size: 15 residues. DNA for the CDR3: TGCGCCAGCAGCCAAGAAACTAGCGGCGCCTACGAGCAGTACTTC. Amino acids: CASSQETSGAYEQYF.

The V gene is TRBV6-5, the J gene TRBJ1-2; 9 bases agree with TRBD1. Germline trimming cut 6 bases from V and 4 bases from J; bases unmatched to any gene: 9. Germline V gene lookup returns CDR1 MNHEY and CDR2 SVGAGI. The length of the CDR3 is 15 residues. As DNA, the CDR3 is TGTGCCAGCAGGCCACCGGGACAGGGTATCTATGGCTACACCTTC. Encoded protein: CASRPPGQGIYGYTF.

This rearrangement joins TRBV2 to TRBJ2-7, with D maybe TRBD2 (6 bases). Trimming shortened V by 8 bases and J by 5 bases, and 7 bases separated the two germline ends. The CDR3 is 10 amino acids. From germline, CDR1 is SNHLY and CDR2 FYNNEI. The CDR3 nucleotides are TGTGCCAGCTGGGGGGACGAGCAGTACTTC. Translated, it gives CASWGDEQYF.

This rearrangement joins TRBV21-1 to TRBJ1-2. TRBV21-1 is an annotated pseudogene. The CDR3 is 15 amino acids. The CDR3 is CASSKVPGEACGYTF. The CDR3 DNA is TGTGCCAGCAGCAAAGTGCCAGGGGAGGCGTGTGGCTACACCTTC.

The CDR3 bases are TGTGCCAGCAGCTTATATGAAAAAGACAATGAGCAGTTCTTC. Translated, it gives CASSLYEKDNEQFF. This rearrangement joins TRBV7-8 to TRBJ2-1; no definite D call. Trimming pared 2 bases from V and 5 bases from J, leaving 10 bases between. Germline V lookup: CDR1 SGHVS, CDR2 FQNEAQ. CDR3 size: 14 residues.

V is TRBV30 and J is TRBJ1-2, with TRBD1 matching over 10 bases. Per the germline V gene, CDR1 is GTSNPN and CDR2 is SVGIG (reference sequence). CDR3 length: 13 amino acids. The V and J ends lost 3 bases and 8 bases, in that order; junction bases with no gene match: 6. The chain's CDR3 is CAWRRDRGGGYTF. The CDR3 nucleotides are TGTGCCTGGAGAAGGGACAGGGGCGGCGGCTACACCTTC.

The chain uses TRBV7-9 and TRBJ2-2; a weak D match, TRBD1 (7 bases). This CDR3 region has 15 residues. Trimming removed 5 bases from V and 6 bases from J, with 16 bases in between. In germline, CDR1 is SEHNR, CDR2 FQNEAQ (reference sequence). The CDR3 sequence: CASSPEGAKAGELFF. The CDR3 DNA follows: TGTGCCAGCAGCCCGGAGGGGGCTAAGGCCGGGGAGCTGTTTTTT.

This clone was seen a few times. The rearrangement uses TRBV6-1 and TRBJ2-7; weak D call: TRBD2 (6 bases). V was shortened by 7 bases and J by 3 bases, with 16 bases between the two germline ends. Looked up from germline, CDR1 is MNHNS and CDR2 is SASEGT. The CDR3 contains 14 residues. CDR3 DNA sequence: TGTGCCAGCACGACGCGGGACTCTGACTACGAGCAGTACTTC. Amino acids: CASTTRDSDYEQYF.

The J gene is TRBJ1-3, the V gene TRBV9, with D possibly TRBD1 on 5 matching bases. This CDR3 is built from 15 residues. Germline V gene data show CDR1 as SGDLS and CDR2 as YYNGEE. V was clipped by 0 bases and J by 2 bases, with 9 bases between them. The CDR3 reads CASSVGGDPGNTIYF. In DNA form, the CDR3 reads TGTGCCAGCAGCGTAGGAGGGGACCCTGGAAACACCATATATTTT.

This clone was counted a single time. The genes are TRBV18 and TRBJ2-1; a possible D gene is TRBD2 (5 bases). Trimming removed 2 bases from V and 8 bases from J, with 7 bases in between. The CDR3 contains 12 residues. In germline, CDR1 is KGHSH, CDR2 LQKENI. The CDR3 here is CASSPIGDEQFF. DNA of the CDR3: TGTGCCAGCTCACCAATCGGGGATGAGCAGTTCTTC. The full variable domain, completed using reference TRBV18 and TRBJ2-1, is NAGVMQNPRHLVRRRGQEARLRCSPMKGHSHVYWYRQLPEEGLKFMVYLQKENIIDESGMPKERFSAEFPKEGPSILRIQQVVRGDSAAYFCASSPIGDEQFFGPGTRLTVL.

The V and J genes are TRBV6-4 and TRBJ2-2, with TRBD2 identical over 7 bases. This CDR3 is 14 amino acids long. CDR1 MRHNA and CDR2 SNTAGT come from the germline V gene. V trimming: 5 bases; J trimming: 5 bases; junction bases outside the gene matches: 5. CDR3 DNA: TGTGCCAGCAGTCCGGGACTACCTACCGGGGAGCTGTTTTTT. Translated: CASSPGLPTGELFF.

The CDR3 DNA reads as TGTGCCAGCGCCTGGGGGCGCGGTGGCTACACCTTC. Protein sequence: CASAWGRGGYTF. The rearrangement links TRBV6-1 to TRBJ1-2, with a tentative D call TRBD1 (6 bases). The length of the CDR3 is 12 residues. Germline V gene lookup returns CDR1 MNHNS and CDR2 SASEGT. V gave up 8 bases and J gave up 7 bases, with 14 bases separating them.

This chain links TRBV6-1 with TRBJ2-2, with D perhaps matching TRBD1 (6 bases). V lost 4 bases and J lost 2, with 17 bases in between. Germline CDR1 MNHNS, CDR2 SASEGT. The CDR3 extends over 17 amino acids. The CDR3 is CASSASLDSRNTGELFF. The CDR3 DNA is TGTGCCAGCAGTGCATCCCTGGACAGCCGAAACACCGGGGAGCTGTTTTTT.

The chain has TRBV27 and TRBJ1-1, with TRBD1 as a possible D gene (5 bases). The CDR3 contains 12 residues. V shed 8 bases and J shed 4 bases, with 11 bases lying between them. Germline CDR1 is MNHEY and CDR2 is SMNVEV (reference sequence). CDR3 region: CASRGVVTEAFF. The CDR3 DNA follows: TGTGCCAGCCGGGGGGTGGTCACTGAAGCTTTCTTT.

V is TRBV19 and J is TRBJ1-2; no clear D. The V end was cut by 5 bases, the J end by 8 bases, with 15 bases between. CDR1 LNHDA and CDR2 SQIVND come from the germline V gene (reference sequence). This CDR3 contains 13 residues. CDR3 bases: TGTGCCAGTAGTCTGAGAGATGACCGAGGCTACACCTTC. It codes for CASSLRDDRGYTF.

The V gene is TRBV5-1, the J gene TRBJ2-5, with D possibly being TRBD2 (6 bases). The CDR3 covers 14 residues. Germline CDR1 is SGHRS and CDR2 is YFSETQ. V gave up 0 bases and J gave up 5 bases, with 11 bases separating them. The DNA for the CDR3 is TGCGCCAGCAGCTTGGGATGGGAGGAGGAGACCCAGTACTTC. Its translation: CASSLGWEEETQYF.

The chain uses TRBV30 and TRBJ1-1, with D uncertain. V was trimmed by 5 bases and J by 11 bases, leaving 12 bases between them. This CDR3 has 10 residues. Germline values: CDR1 GTSNPN, CDR2 SVGIG (reference sequence). This CDR3 reads CAWSSRRAFF. The CDR3 DNA follows: TGTGCCTGGTCCTCTCGGCGGGCTTTCTTT.